This T cell receptor beta chain was captured in a study of blood T cell repertoires in COVID-19. The wider study: Sample material is recorded as cDNA or gDNA derived from T cells, B-cell-depleted T cells, or PBMCs.

The CDR3 is 12 amino acids. Germline-derived CDR1 and CDR2 are MDHEN and SYDVKM. In the original processing: The assay estimated nucleated cells by amplifying reference gene primers. The method was immunoSEQ multiplex PCR; TCRdb's version includes in-frame clones alone and lacks a portion of them. That table supplies the V and J calls and clone size; D and trimming were determined from the DNA. Of some 220,000 clones in the sample, 75% to 90% were seen once. Sequences were obtained from peripheral blood. This chain links TRBV28 with TRBJ2-1; TRBD2 might be the D (6 bases). This clonotype originated in a woman in her 70s with COVID-19, enrolled during active disease. CDR3 nucleotides: TGTGCAGCTGGGGGGAGCTACAATGAGCAGTTCTTC. Translation gives CAAGGSYNEQFF.